This T cell receptor (beta chain) was observed in a study of T cells in Graves' hyperthyroidism and ophthalmopathy (dated by TCRdb to between 2017 and 2020). Regarding the study in general: A discovery cohort of 95 to 100 patients, roughly 40 with Graves' ophthalmopathy and about 58 with stable Graves' hyperthyroidism, was used to find distinguishing TCR V-J signatures. An independent validation cohort of 18 to 20 hyperthyroidism patients and about 15 patients who later progressed to ophthalmopathy tested prospective prediction of ophthalmopathy. The 75 to 100 discovery patients were divided at random into training and test sets in a 7:3 ratio. In addition, the study compared T-cell repertoires in thyroid tissue and in blood from 6 or 7 Graves' hyperthyroidism patients. Once sampling was done, hyperthyroidism patients were given methimazole at a starting dose of 30 mg daily, whereas ophthalmopathy patients were given high-dose intravenous methylprednisolone. According to the paper, TCR Vbeta CDR3 sequencing was carried out on approximately 140 peripheral blood samples, which came from fewer than 50 ophthalmopathy, fewer than 80 hyperthyroidism and approximately 17 progressor patients.

CDR1 is given as MNHEY and CDR2 as SMNVEV, both from the germline V gene (reference sequence). The CDR3 sequence holds 14 residues, the cysteine and phenylalanine included. The read is trimmed to its CDR3 DNA, 42 bases read in frame from base 1. V is pared back by 6 bases and J by 3 bases, with 14 bases lying between the germline termini. On the study overall, not on this receptor specifically: A model built on a 13 V-J signature distinguished ophthalmopathy from stable hyperthyroidism, reaching 87.88% sensitivity and 81.08% specificity in cross-validation and 80%/75% in testing. Sample size was not statistically predetermined, and blinding of investigators to group allocation was not performed. During validation, the model predicted progression to ophthalmopathy a median of about 6.5 months ahead of onset, with just under 71% sensitivity and 72% to 80% specificity. Most expanded thyroid clonotypes (frequency above 0.001) were also detected in blood, a finding suggesting that blood repertoires may reflect thyroid immune responses.

This clonotype came up many times. It has no known antigen specificity. Within one base of it there is no much larger clone, and no base qualities were kept. Stable Graves' hyperthyroidism was defined as no progression to ophthalmopathy during 18 months of follow-up. Hyperthyroidism patients were newly diagnosed, with disease duration under 2 months, and aged 18 to 65 years. Exclusion was applied to patients with uncontrolled infections, other autoimmune diseases, pregnancy or lactation. Diagnoses were based on clinical symptoms, serum thyroxine and TRAb, thyroid ultrasound and orbital computed tomography. Trizol reagent was used to extract total RNA, and RNA quality was then checked on an Agilent 2100 Bioanalyzer. The TCR beta CDR3 regions were amplified from the RNA transcripts. For the first round of RT-PCR on the TCR CDR3, the HTBI primer set was used together with the Qiagen OneStep RT-PCR kit. Libraries were constructed in a second round of multiplex PCR, after which size selection and purification were performed. The libraries were sequenced on an Illumina HiSeq2000 using paired-end 100 bp reads. Concerning the study's data processing: SOAPnuke was used to process the raw data, with reads discarded if the reads contained adapters or uncalled bases, had a mean Phred below 15, or lacked an exact constant-primer or identifier match. COPE v1.2.5 was used to merge high-quality paired reads, and clonotypes were defined as unique nucleotide sequences. MiTCR v1.1 was used to align clonotypes to the IMGT TRBV, TRBD and TRBJ reference segments. Only V-J combinations with frequency above 0.0001, covering 99.2% of repertoires, were analysed. A TCS score was defined as the ratio between F50 (clonal expansion) and ExV (chaos), using BLOSUM62-based TCRdist between CDR3 peptides within each V-J. Welch's t-statistics and random forest reduced fewer than 600 V-J features to fewer than 15, which were used in a naive Bayes classifier (R e1071). The similarity between thyroid and blood repertoires was quantified using the Morisita-Horn index. TCRdb reran the public reads through fastp at Q25 and MiXCR, keeping productive beta chains. Each CDR3 protein gets just one entry, which takes the most common genes and DNA from the rows behind it. The authors' filters were not applied to this entry. The sample table holds 500,000 to 600,000 distinct CDR3 sequences, of which about 43% were seen once. Approximately 8.4% of the sample is held by the ten biggest clonotypes.

Sample: peripheral blood or thyroid tissue (not recorded which). The chain uses TRBV27 and TRBJ1-1; the D gene is unclear. The source of this sequence is a woman between 18 and 29 years old with Graves' hyperthyroidism. The CDR3 reads as follows: CASSSLGRYTEAFF. Read as DNA, the sequence is TGTGCCAGCAGCTCTCTAGGTCGGTACACTGAAGCTTTCTTT.